These T cell receptor beta chains were read from a single sample in a study of T cell responses to AZD1222 COVID-19 vaccine. TCRdb's table, derived via immunoSEQ multiplex PCR, lists solely in-frame clones and lacks some. The sample includes 180,000 or so clones, around 89% of them seen just once. The specimen comprised peripheral blood, sampled 28 days after the second AZD1222 dose. These receptors came from an adult who received the AZD1222 COVID-19 vaccine. Each CDR3 is given with its conserved first and last residue. The D gene is left open where the match is weak. Expanded clones get a size class; other rows say once, few or many, or leave the size out.

clone_size: NA
d_call: NA
v_call: TRBV18
j_call: TRBJ2-1
cdr3_aa: CASGIDEQFF
cdr3_nt: TGTGCCTCCGGTATCGATGAGCAGTTCTTC

clone_size: NA
d_call: NA
v_call: TRBV2
j_call: TRBJ1-2
cdr3_aa: CASRGRDVGGYTF
cdr3_nt: TGTGCCAGCAGGGGCAGGGATGTTGGCGGCTACACCTTC

clone_size: NA
d_call: TRBD1
v_call: TRBV4-2
j_call: TRBJ1-1
cdr3_aa: CASTKKGDRMNTEAFF
cdr3_nt: TGTGCCAGCACGAAAAAAGGGGACAGAATGAACACTGAAGCTTTCTTT

clone_size: NA
d_call: NA
v_call: TRBV15
j_call: TRBJ1-3
cdr3_aa: CATSRDLEGNTIYF
cdr3_nt: TGTGCCACCAGCAGAGATCTGGAGGGAAACACCATATATTTT

clone_size: NA
d_call: NA
v_call: TRBV7-2
j_call: TRBJ1-4
cdr3_aa: CASSEGRRGEKLFF
cdr3_nt: TGTGCCAGCAGCGAGGGGCGGAGGGGTGAAAAACTGTTTTTT

clone_size: NA
d_call: TRBD2
v_call: TRBV18
j_call: TRBJ2-7
cdr3_aa: CASSPEMTSGRWYEQYF
cdr3_nt: TGTGCCAGCTCACCGGAGATGACTAGCGGGAGGTGGTACGAGCAGTACTTC

clone_size: NA
d_call: NA
v_call: TRBV6-4
j_call: TRBJ2-3
cdr3_aa: CASRSRGGADTQYF
cdr3_nt: TGTGCCAGCCGCTCCAGGGGAGGTGCAGATACGCAGTATTTT

clone_size: NA
d_call: NA
v_call: TRBV4-1
j_call: TRBJ1-2
cdr3_aa: CASSQPTGRAHYGYTF
cdr3_nt: TGCGCCAGCAGCCAACCGACGGGACGGGCACACTATGGCTACACCTTC

clone_size: NA
d_call: TRBD1
v_call: TRBV19
j_call: TRBJ2-3
cdr3_aa: CARKVDRVDTDTQYF
cdr3_nt: TGTGCCAGGAAGGTGGACAGGGTCGACACAGATACGCAGTATTTT

clone_size: once
d_call: NA
v_call: TRBV10-3
j_call: TRBJ1-5
cdr3_aa: CATGQNSNQPQHF
cdr3_nt: TGTGCCACAGGGCAAAATAGCAATCAGCCCCAGCATTTT

clone_size: NA
d_call: TRBD1
v_call: TRBV25-1
j_call: TRBJ2-2
cdr3_aa: CASSETGPYTGELFF
cdr3_nt: TGTGCCAGCAGTGAGACAGGGCCGTACACCGGGGAGCTGTTTTTT

clone_size: few
d_call: NA
v_call: TRBV7-9
j_call: TRBJ1-1
cdr3_aa: CASSPRGDYTEAFF
cdr3_nt: TGTGCCAGCAGCCCCCGGGGGGACTACACTGAAGCTTTCTTT

clone_size: NA
d_call: NA
v_call: TRBV30
j_call: TRBJ2-5
cdr3_aa: CAWSGGETQYF
cdr3_nt: TGTGCCTGGAGTGGAGGAGAGACCCAGTACTTC

clone_size: NA
d_call: NA
v_call: TRBV28
j_call: TRBJ2-7
cdr3_aa: CASSLLPGTIRQYF
cdr3_nt: TGTGCCAGCAGCCTTCTTCCTGGGACCATTCGTCAGTACTTC

clone_size: once
d_call: TRBD1
v_call: TRBV27
j_call: TRBJ1-5
cdr3_aa: CASSGGQLGTQPQHF
cdr3_nt: TGTGCCAGCAGTGGGGGACAGTTGGGGACTCAGCCCCAGCATTTT

clone_size: NA
d_call: NA
v_call: TRBV28
j_call: TRBJ2-7
cdr3_aa: CASSLLASSYEQYF
cdr3_nt: TGTGCCAGCAGTTTGTTAGCGTCTTCCTACGAGCAGTACTTC

clone_size: NA
d_call: TRBD1
v_call: TRBV28
j_call: TRBJ2-7
cdr3_aa: CASRPHSGTDHEQYF
cdr3_nt: TGTGCCAGCAGACCACACTCCGGGACAGACCACGAGCAGTACTTC

clone_size: NA
d_call: TRBD1
v_call: TRBV27
j_call: TRBJ2-2
cdr3_aa: CASSRQGARTGELFF
cdr3_nt: TGTGCCAGCAGTCGTCAGGGGGCGCGGACCGGGGAGCTGTTTTTT

clone_size: NA
d_call: NA
v_call: TRBV6-2/TRBV6-3
j_call: TRBJ2-7
cdr3_aa: CASGRDLLYEQYF
cdr3_nt: TGTGCCAGCGGCCGGGACTTGCTCTACGAGCAGTACTTC

clone_size: NA
d_call: NA
v_call: TRBV5-5
j_call: TRBJ2-1
cdr3_aa: CASSLGFGEQFF
cdr3_nt: TGTGCCAGCAGCTTGGGTTTCGGCGAGCAGTTCTTC